The 11 T cell receptor beta chains in this list originate from one sample, sequenced in a study of blood T cell repertoires in COVID-19. The method was immunoSEQ multiplex PCR; TCRdb's version includes in-frame clones alone and lacks a portion of them. The table records 180,000 or so clones, roughly 80% of them present only once. Sample: PBMCs or T cells enriched from blood (not recorded which). The receptors here all came from a man aged 40-55 years who had recovered from COVID-19.

V gene TRBV29-1 combines with J gene TRBJ2-3; 9 bases fit TRBD2. Germline values: CDR1 SQVTM, CDR2 ANQGSEA. The CDR3 loop spans 15 amino acids. The ends lost 5 bases at V and 1 base at J; junction bases unmatched: 7. Here the CDR3 reads CSVYRLADRTDTQYF. In nucleotides, the CDR3 is TGCAGCGTTTACAGACTAGCGGACCGCACAGATACGCAGTATTTT.

The chain employs TRBV2 and TRBJ1-1; 8 bases align to TRBD1. V lost 5 bases to trimming and J lost 4 bases; unmatched junction nucleotides: 6. This CDR3 contains 14 residues. Germline CDR1 SNHLY, CDR2 FYNNEI. Here the CDR3 DNA reads TGTGCCAGCAGTCACAAGACAGGGGTCACTGAAGCTTTCTTT. Amino acids: CASSHKTGVTEAFF.

This chain joins TRBV7-8 and TRBJ2-7; 10 bases are shared with TRBD2. The CDR3 loop spans 15 amino acids. V trimming: 5 bases; J trimming: 3 bases; junction bases outside the gene matches: 7. Germline V gives CDR1 SGHVS, CDR2 FQNEAQ. CDR3 protein: CASSVERGGGYEQYF. The CDR3 coding sequence is TGTGCCAGCAGCGTTGAGCGGGGGGGCGGCTACGAGCAGTACTTC.

This sequence joins TRBV25-1 and TRBJ1-3, with D unclear. The CDR3 is made up of 17 amino acids. Between the trimmed V and J ends, which lost 3 bases and 2 bases, there was a span of 17 bases. Germline V gene data show CDR1 as MGHDK and CDR2 as SYGVNS. DNA of the CDR3: TGTGCCAGCAGTGATTTCGTCGGGAGAGAAGCTGGAAACACCATATATTTT. This encodes CASSDFVGREAGNTIYF. The full variable domain, rest sourced from reference TRBV25-1 and TRBJ1-3, is EADIYQTPRYLVIGTGKKITLECSQTMGHDKMYWYQQDPGMELHLIHYSYGVNSTEKGDLSSESTVSRIRTEHFPLTLESARPSHTSQYLCASSDFVGREAGNTIYFGEGSWLTVV.

The chain uses TRBV5-1 and TRBJ1-2; 8 bases fit TRBD1. The CDR3 consists of 14 residues. Germline V gene lookup returns CDR1 SGHRS and CDR2 YFSETQ. The junction had 6 bases not matched to a gene; V was cut back by 4 bases and J by 4 bases. The CDR3 loop is CASSNPRGPYGYTF. DNA for the CDR3: TGCGCCAGCAGCAACCCCAGGGGGCCCTATGGCTACACCTTC.

The V call is TRBV6-1, the J call TRBJ1-4; TRBD1 aligns across 7 bases. The CDR3 has 14 residues. Trimming at V came to 1 base and at J to 8 bases, leaving 4 bases not matched to a gene. Germline CDR1 and CDR2: MNHNS and SASEGT. CDR3: CASSEGRGKEKLFF. The CDR3 nucleotides read TGTGCCAGCAGTGAAGGCAGGGGGAAAGAAAAACTGTTTTTT.

This clone was counted once. This chain connects TRBV7-2 to TRBJ2-7; 13 bases fit TRBD2. The J segment lost 0 bases and the V segment lost 4 bases, leaving 3 bases of the junction unmatched. Germline lookup yields CDR1 SGHTA and CDR2 FQGNSA. This CDR3 has 16 residues. The CDR3 sequence: CASSSWTSGSSYEQYF. DNA for the CDR3: TGTGCCAGCAGCTCATGGACTAGCGGGAGCTCCTACGAGCAGTACTTC.

This sequence joins TRBV11-3 and TRBJ2-3; D not resolved. Germline lookup yields CDR1 SGHNT and CDR2 YENEEA. V lost 4 bases and J lost 0, with 5 bases in between. This CDR3 comprises 13 residues. DNA for the CDR3: TGTGCCAGCAGCTCATTCAGCACAGATACGCAGTATTTT. Its protein product is CASSSFSTDTQYF.

The chain joins TRBV2 to TRBJ1-4, with TRBD1 matching 8 bases. The CDR3 runs to 14 residues. With V trimmed by 5 bases and J by 4 bases, 3 bases remained unmatched. Germline CDR1 is SNHLY and CDR2 is FYNNEI. The CDR3 DNA sequence: TGTGCCAGCAGTTTGGACAGGGTTAATGAAAAACTGTTTTTT. Translation: CASSLDRVNEKLFF.

This clone was detected a few times. Different DNA sequences within this sample yield the same CDR3. V usage is TRBV6-5 and J usage is TRBJ2-2; a weak D match, TRBD1 (6 bases). With 6 bases removed from V and 1 base from J, the gap between germline ends came to 6 bases. CDR1 is MNHEY and CDR2 is SVGAGI in the germline V gene. The CDR3 is 13 amino acids. CDR3 protein: CASRTGNTGELFF. The CDR3 bases are TGTGCCAGCAGGACAGGGAACACCGGGGAGCTGTTTTTT.

The chain recombines TRBV10-3 with TRBJ1-2; possible D gene TRBD1, 5 bases. This CDR3 is built from 15 residues. V lost 0 bases and J 0 bases, leaving 8 bases between the germline ends. Germline loops: CDR1 ENHRY, CDR2 SYGVKD. The CDR3 spells CAISESTATNYGYTF. In DNA form, the CDR3 reads TGTGCCATCAGTGAGTCGACAGCTACTAACTATGGCTACACCTTC.